These 30 T cell receptor beta chains share one sample of origin, sequenced in a study of T cells after yellow fever vaccination. Each CDR3 protein is one row after TCRdb ran MiXCR on the 5' RACE reads. The sample has roughly 320,000 distinct CDR3 sequences, about 10% seen once; the top ten hold over 3%. The specimen was CD4+ T cells sorted from PBMCs, collected 45 days after the yellow fever booster vaccination. These receptors were collected from a man between 18 and 35 years old who received the YFV17D yellow fever vaccine.

This clonotype was detected a few times. The chain couples TRBV2 to TRBJ1-5; 7 bases line up with TRBD1. Germline CDR1 is SNHLY and CDR2 is FYNNEI. J was trimmed by 6 bases and V by 9 bases; bases with no gene match: 11. The CDR3 has 14 amino acids. The CDR3 DNA is TGTGCCAGTCGACAGGGAAGGTTGGGTCAGCCCCAGCATTTT. This sequence encodes CASRQGRLGQPQHF.

The CDR3, as DNA: TGTGCCAGCAGCTTAAGACAGGGGGCAGGAGAGACCCAGTACTTC. It encodes CASSLRQGAGETQYF. The chain recombines TRBV7-8 with TRBJ2-5, with TRBD1 identical over 10 bases. This CDR3 has 15 amino acids. CDR1 and CDR2 from the germline V gene are SGHVS and FQNEAQ. V shed 2 bases and J 4 bases; nucleotides not matched to a gene: 4.

The table lists this clonotype with a few counts. The genes are TRBV2 and TRBJ2-3; D not resolved. The CDR3 extends over 12 amino acids. The germline gives CDR1 SNHLY, CDR2 FYNNEI. Trimming removed 6 bases from V and 9 bases from J, with 13 bases in between. The CDR3 DNA reads as TGTGCCAGCAGCGTTGCCGGGCCGACGCAGTATTTT. Amino acids: CASSVAGPTQYF. The full variable domain, with the rest looked up from reference TRBV2 and TRBJ2-3, is EPEVTQTPSHQVTQMGQEVILRCVPISNHLYFYWYRQILGQKVEFLVSFYNNEISEKSEIFDDQFSVERPDGSNFTLKIRSTKLEDSAMYFCASSVAGPTQYFGPGTRLTVL.

The chain couples TRBV29-1 to TRBJ2-5; the match to TRBD1 covers 8 bases. Trimming removed 5 bases from V and 3 bases from J; junction bases left unmatched: 5. In germline, CDR1 is SQVTM, CDR2 ANQGSEA. This CDR3 has 13 amino acids. The CDR3 bases are TGCAGCGTTCTCTTGGACAGGGAAGAGACCCAGTACTTC. Translation: CSVLLDREETQYF.

The chain combines TRBV24-1 with TRBJ2-3; D remains unclear. The CDR3 extends over 13 amino acids. Deletions cut 4 bases from V and 2 bases from J, with 6 bases between. Germline CDR1 KGHDR, CDR2 SFDVKD. The CDR3 DNA sequence: TGTGCCACCAGTGAGGTGAACACAGATACGCAGTATTTT. Its protein product is CATSEVNTDTQYF.

The chain joins TRBV20-1 to TRBJ2-3; D is undetermined. V lost 3 bases and J lost 4, with 14 bases in between. Looked up from germline, CDR1 is DFQATT and CDR2 is SNEGSKA (reference sequence). The CDR3 covers 14 residues. CDR3 nucleotides: TGCAGTGCTAGTGAGCGTATTGTCCCAGATACGCAGTATTTT. This codes for CSASERIVPDTQYF.

Many counts were recorded for this clonotype. V is TRBV5-1 and J is TRBJ2-3; tentatively, D is TRBD2 (5 bases). Trimming removed 2 bases at V and 0 bases at J, with 7 bases between. The germline gives CDR1 SGHRS, CDR2 YFSETQ. The CDR3 extends over 14 amino acids. Here the CDR3 reads CASSLAESTDTQYF. CDR3 DNA sequence: TGCGCCAGCAGCTTAGCGGAAAGCACAGATACGCAGTATTTT.

This clonotype has more than one count but fewer than ten. The chain combines TRBV27 with TRBJ2-7, with no clear D. The germline V gene has CDR1 MNHEY and CDR2 SMNVEV (reference sequence). The CDR3 sequence is 13 residues long. With 8 bases removed from V and 5 bases from J, the gap between germline ends came to 16 bases. CDR3 sequence: CASRVFGSDEQYF. The CDR3 DNA follows: TGTGCCAGCCGGGTATTCGGGTCGGACGAGCAGTACTTC.

The J gene is TRBJ2-5, the V gene TRBV6-5, with 8 bases matching TRBD2. CDR3 size: 18 residues. V shed 2 bases and J 0 bases; nucleotides not matched to a gene: 11. Germline CDR1 is MNHEY and CDR2 is SVGAGI. The CDR3 region has the DNA TGTGCCAGCAGTTACCAGGGGAGCGGGAGCACGTACCAAGAGACCCAGTACTTC. Translated, it gives CASSYQGSGSTYQETQYF.

This clonotype was detected ten times or more. This sequence joins TRBV5-1 and TRBJ2-5, with TRBD2 matching 9 bases. CDR3 length: 14 amino acids. Germline V gene sequence: CDR1 SGHRS, CDR2 YFSETQ. Trimming at V came to 4 bases and at J to 4 bases, leaving 5 bases not matched to a gene. The CDR3 bases are TGCGCCAGCAGCCTCGGGCGGGGGGGAGAGACCCAGTACTTC. It is translated as CASSLGRGGETQYF.

This clonotype was detected a few times. The rearrangement links TRBV7-3 to TRBJ2-2; TRBD1 might be the D (5 bases). V lost 4 bases, J lost 6 bases, and 15 bases lay in between. Germline lookup yields CDR1 SGHTA and CDR2 FQGTGA. The CDR3 totals 15 residues. The CDR3 DNA reads as TGTGCCAGCAGCTCCTTACCAGTACAGGCCGGGGAGCTGTTTTTT. Amino acids: CASSSLPVQAGELFF.

The chain carries TRBV7-2 and TRBJ2-1; 16 nucleotides agree with TRBD2. Germline trimming cut 3 bases from V and 4 bases from J; bases unmatched to any gene: 3. The CDR3 is 17 residues long. Germline V CDR1 and CDR2: SGHTA, FQGNSA. CDR3 in DNA: TGTGCCAGCAGCTTGGGACTAGCGGGGGGGGTTTACAATGAGCAGTTCTTC. Translated, it gives CASSLGLAGGVYNEQFF.

The chain joins TRBV5-1 to TRBJ2-3; 8 bases line up with TRBD2. The CDR3 is 15 amino acids. Germline assignment: CDR1 SGHRS and CDR2 YFSETQ. V shed 5 bases and J 6 bases; nucleotides not matched to a gene: 11. The CDR3 sequence is CASRSQAGAPDTQYF. In DNA, the CDR3 is TGCGCCAGCAGATCACAAGCGGGGGCCCCGGATACGCAGTATTTT. The full variable domain, its missing parts supplied by reference TRBV5-1 and TRBJ2-3, is KAGVTQTPRYLIKTRGQQVTLSCSPISGHRSVSWYQQTPGQGLQFLFEYFSETQRNKGNFPGRFSGRQFSNSRSEMNVSTLELGDSALYLCASRSQAGAPDTQYFGPGTRLTVL.

This clonotype showed up just a few times. V usage is TRBV20-1 and J usage is TRBJ2-7, with unresolved D. The CDR3 loop spans 14 amino acids. CDR1 is DFQATT and CDR2 is SNEGSKA in the germline V gene (reference sequence). V lost 0 bases and J lost 7, with 16 bases in between. DNA of the CDR3: TGCAGTGCTAGAGATGGGCAGGCTGGAAGGGAGCAGTACGTC. Encoded protein: CSARDGQAGREQYV.

This chain joins TRBV7-3 and TRBJ1-1; TRBD1 matches 8 bases. Unmatched junction bases numbered 4, after V lost 4 bases and J lost 6 bases. Germline V CDR1 and CDR2: SGHTA, FQGTGA. The CDR3 totals 13 residues. The CDR3 spells CASSSQGAAEAFF. The CDR3 region has the DNA TGTGCCAGCAGCTCCCAGGGGGCAGCTGAAGCTTTCTTT.

The chain employs TRBV9 and TRBJ2-7; D may be TRBD2 (5 bases). The germline gives CDR1 SGDLS, CDR2 YYNGEE. This CDR3 is 16 amino acids long. Trimming took off 2 bases at V and 3 bases at J, with 18 bases between the two ends. CDR3 coding DNA: TGTGCCAGCAGCGTGGGCCAGGCCGGGATCGGCTACGAGCAGTACTTC. It yields the protein CASSVGQAGIGYEQYF.

This clonotype was counted only a few times. The V call is TRBV4-1, the J call TRBJ2-7; D is unclear. Trimming shortened V by 0 bases and J by 6 bases, and 6 bases separated the two germline ends. Per germline, CDR1 MGHRA and CDR2 YSYEKL. The CDR3 spans 12 residues. CDR3 residues: CASSQEHSEQYV. Here the CDR3 DNA reads TGCGCCAGCAGCCAAGAACACAGCGAGCAGTACGTC.

This clonotype was found a few times. The chain links TRBV7-8 to TRBJ2-1, with TRBD1 as a possible D gene (6 bases). CDR3 length: 14 residues. The germline V gene has CDR1 SGHVS and CDR2 FQNEAQ. Trimming cost V 7 bases and J 6 bases, with 16 bases left between them. The CDR3 sequence: CASTLSPGVNEQFF. The CDR3 bases are TGTGCCAGCACCCTTAGTCCAGGGGTCAATGAGCAGTTCTTC.

V gene TRBV3-1 combines with J gene TRBJ2-3; TRBD2 agrees at 8 bases. CDR3 size: 15 residues. Trimming removed 4 bases from V and 6 bases from J; junction bases left unmatched: 9. The germline V gene encodes CDR1 LGHDT and CDR2 YNNKEL (reference sequence). DNA of the CDR3: TGTGCCAGCAGCCTTCCTGGCGGCGGGGGGGATACGCAGTATTTT. Its protein product is CASSLPGGGGDTQYF.

This clonotype was counted a few times. This chain links TRBV7-2 with TRBJ2-2, with a possible D match to TRBD2 (5 bases). The CDR3 consists of 14 residues. The ends were cut back, 5 bases at V and 7 bases at J, with 14 bases in the middle. CDR1 and CDR2 (germline): SGHTA, FQGNSA. Here the CDR3 reads CASSPASLNGELFF. CDR3 sequence (DNA): TGTGCCAGCAGCCCCGCTAGCCTTAACGGGGAGCTGTTTTTT.

This clonotype was recorded at least ten times. V is TRBV5-1 and J is TRBJ2-3, with 9 bases aligning to TRBD1. CDR3 size: 13 residues. V was pared by 5 bases and J by 5 bases, with 3 bases of the junction left unmatched. Germline CDR1 reads SGHRS; CDR2 reads YFSETQ. The CDR3 is CASRTGGKDTQYF. CDR3 DNA: TGCGCCAGCAGGACAGGGGGTAAAGATACGCAGTATTTT.

The sample holds a few counts of this clonotype. The chain couples TRBV6-1 to TRBJ2-3, with D possibly being TRBD1 (6 bases). This CDR3 has 15 amino acids. Germline lookup yields CDR1 MNHNS and CDR2 SASEGT. Trimming took off 2 bases at V and 5 bases at J, with 14 bases between the two ends. CDR3: CASSEPAAGEDTQYF. In nucleotides, the CDR3 is TGTGCCAGCAGTGAACCCGCGGCAGGGGAAGATACGCAGTATTTT.

V and J are TRBV6-2 or TRBV6-3 and TRBJ2-1, with 10 bases that match TRBD1. CDR1 is MNHEY, CDR2 SVGEGT, per germline. CDR3 length: 15 amino acids. Trimming took 6 bases from V and 10 from J; bases not matched to a gene: 12. CDR3 amino acids: CASRKNRDRGTEQFF. Written as DNA, the CDR3 is TGTGCCAGCAGGAAAAACCGGGACAGGGGTACCGAGCAGTTCTTC.

J is TRBJ1-1 and V is TRBV6-6, with TRBD1 matching over 10 bases. Losses at the gene ends were 5 bases for V and 12 bases for J; bases not matched to a gene: 3. CDR1 is MNHNY, CDR2 SVGAGI, per germline (reference sequence). The CDR3 sequence is 11 residues long. The chain's CDR3 is CASSEGQGTFF. In DNA, the CDR3 is TGTGCCAGCAGTGAGGGACAGGGGACTTTCTTT.

The chain links TRBV6-2 or TRBV6-3 to TRBJ2-7; 9 bases map to TRBD1. CDR1 and CDR2 from the germline V gene are MNHEY and SVGEGT. Trimming removed 5 bases from V and 7 bases from J; junction bases left unmatched: 3. CDR3 length: 12 amino acids. The CDR3 reads CASSQGTGEQYV. DNA for the CDR3: TGTGCCAGCAGTCAGGGGACAGGGGAGCAGTACGTC.

This clonotype has more than one count but fewer than ten. The V and J genes are TRBV5-1 and TRBJ2-5; D is possibly TRBD1 (5 bases). The CDR3 is 14 amino acids. The V gene's germline CDR1 is SGHRS and CDR2 YFSETQ. V was trimmed by 0 bases and J by 3 bases, leaving 9 bases between them. The CDR3 here is CASSLGGPEETQYF. The CDR3 coding sequence is TGCGCCAGCAGCTTGGGGGGCCCGGAAGAGACCCAGTACTTC.

The chain has TRBV6-6 and TRBJ1-4; 7 nucleotides match TRBD1. The length of the CDR3 is 16 residues. V lost 6 bases, J lost 8 bases, and 15 bases stayed unmatched. CDR1 MNHNY and CDR2 SVGAGI come from the germline V gene (reference sequence). This CDR3 reads CASSYPQGQQNEKLFF. The CDR3 DNA is TGTGCCAGCAGCTACCCACAGGGGCAACAGAACGAAAAACTGTTTTTT.

This clonotype was observed a handful of times. The rearrangement joins TRBV19 to TRBJ2-2, with unresolved D. Looked up from germline, CDR1 is LNHDA and CDR2 is SQIVND (reference sequence). The ends were cut back, 3 bases at V and 0 bases at J, with 11 bases in the middle. The CDR3 runs to 16 residues. The CDR3 protein is CASSIRWGTNTGELFF. In nucleotides, the CDR3 is TGTGCCAGTAGTATTAGGTGGGGAACGAACACCGGGGAGCTGTTTTTT.

This clonotype was observed at least ten times. The chain joins TRBV5-1 to TRBJ1-1; the D is unclear. V gave up 0 bases and J gave up 11 bases, with 23 bases separating them. Per germline, CDR1 SGHRS and CDR2 YFSETQ. This CDR3 has 16 amino acids. CDR3 loop: CASSLGAIGGSVNAFF. The CDR3 nucleotides read TGCGCCAGCAGCTTGGGGGCGATCGGAGGCTCCGTGAATGCTTTCTTT.

A few counts support this clonotype. The rearrangement joins TRBV3-1 to TRBJ1-4; D not certain. Trimming cost V 1 base and J 4 bases, with 13 bases left between them. The germline V gene has CDR1 LGHDT and CDR2 YNNKEL (reference sequence). The CDR3 is made up of 16 amino acids. The CDR3 is CASSQGPAVVNEKLFF. CDR3 sequence (DNA): TGTGCCAGCAGCCAAGGGCCCGCAGTCGTTAATGAAAAACTGTTTTTT.